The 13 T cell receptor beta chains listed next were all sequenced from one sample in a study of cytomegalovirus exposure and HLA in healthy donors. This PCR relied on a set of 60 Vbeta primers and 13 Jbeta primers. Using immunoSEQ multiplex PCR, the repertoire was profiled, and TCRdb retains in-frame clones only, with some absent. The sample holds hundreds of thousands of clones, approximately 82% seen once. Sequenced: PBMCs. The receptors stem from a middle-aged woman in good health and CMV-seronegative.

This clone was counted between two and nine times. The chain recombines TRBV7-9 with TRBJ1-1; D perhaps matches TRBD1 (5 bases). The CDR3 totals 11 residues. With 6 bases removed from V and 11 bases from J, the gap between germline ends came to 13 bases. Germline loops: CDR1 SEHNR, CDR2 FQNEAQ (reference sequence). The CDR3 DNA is TGTGCCAGCAGTTCGACAGACGCGGCTTTCTTT. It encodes CASSSTDAAFF.

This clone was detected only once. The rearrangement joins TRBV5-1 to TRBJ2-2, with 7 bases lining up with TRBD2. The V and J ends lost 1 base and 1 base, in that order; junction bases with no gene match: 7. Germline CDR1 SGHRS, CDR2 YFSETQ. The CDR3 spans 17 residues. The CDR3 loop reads CASSLSSGGRNTGELFF. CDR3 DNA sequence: TGCGCCAGCAGCTTGTCTAGCGGAGGACGGAACACCGGGGAGCTGTTTTTT.

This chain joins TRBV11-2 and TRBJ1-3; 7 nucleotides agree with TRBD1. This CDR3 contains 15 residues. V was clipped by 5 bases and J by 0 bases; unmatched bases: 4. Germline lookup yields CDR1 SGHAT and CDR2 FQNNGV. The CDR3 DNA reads TGTGCCAGCAGCGGACAGGACCACTCTGGAAACACCATATATTTT. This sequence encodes CASSGQDHSGNTIYF.

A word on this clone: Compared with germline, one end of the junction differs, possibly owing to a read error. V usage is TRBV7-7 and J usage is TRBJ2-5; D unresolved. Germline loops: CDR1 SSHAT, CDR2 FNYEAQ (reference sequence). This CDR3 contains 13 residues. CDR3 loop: CASSSVNIETQYF. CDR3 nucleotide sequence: TGTGCTAGCAGCTCCGTCAACATTGAGACCCAGTACTTC.

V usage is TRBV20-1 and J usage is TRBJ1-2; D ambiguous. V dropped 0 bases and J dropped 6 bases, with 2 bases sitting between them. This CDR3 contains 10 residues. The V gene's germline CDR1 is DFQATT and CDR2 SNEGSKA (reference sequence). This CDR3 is CSARDNGYTF. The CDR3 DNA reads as TGCAGTGCTAGAGACAATGGCTACACCTTC.

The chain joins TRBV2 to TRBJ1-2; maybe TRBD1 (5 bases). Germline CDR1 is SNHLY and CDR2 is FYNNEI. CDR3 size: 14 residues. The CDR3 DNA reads TGTGCGAGCTATACAGGACCCCCTAACTATGGCTACACCTTC. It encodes CASYTGPPNYGYTF. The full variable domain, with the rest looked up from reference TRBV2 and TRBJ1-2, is EPEVTQTPSHQVTQMGQEVILRCVPISNHLYFYWYRQILGQKVEFLVSFYNNEISEKSEIFDDQFSVERPDGSNFTLKIRSTKLEDSAMYFCASYTGPPNYGYTFGSGTRLTVV.

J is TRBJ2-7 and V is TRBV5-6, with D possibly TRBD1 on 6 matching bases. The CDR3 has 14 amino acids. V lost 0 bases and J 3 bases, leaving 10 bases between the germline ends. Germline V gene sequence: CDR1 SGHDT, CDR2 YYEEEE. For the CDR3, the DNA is TGTGCCAGCAGCTTGGGGGGGCCAGGCTACGAGCAGTACTTC. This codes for CASSLGGPGYEQYF.

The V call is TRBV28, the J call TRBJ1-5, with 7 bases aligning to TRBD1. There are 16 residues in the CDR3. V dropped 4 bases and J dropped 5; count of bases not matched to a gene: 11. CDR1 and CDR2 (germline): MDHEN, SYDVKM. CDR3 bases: TGTGCCAGCAGTTCCCGCATCGGGACAGCGGATCAGCCCCAGCATTTT. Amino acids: CASSSRIGTADQPQHF.

CDR3 loop: CASSLQPSAHEQFF. The CDR3, as DNA: TGTGCCAGCAGCTTACAACCTAGCGCCCATGAGCAGTTCTTC. The rearrangement uses TRBV7-2 and TRBJ2-1; D is possibly TRBD2 (6 bases). The CDR3 runs to 14 residues. Germline V gives CDR1 SGHTA, CDR2 FQGNSA. V lost 2 bases, J lost 8 bases, and 13 bases lay in between.

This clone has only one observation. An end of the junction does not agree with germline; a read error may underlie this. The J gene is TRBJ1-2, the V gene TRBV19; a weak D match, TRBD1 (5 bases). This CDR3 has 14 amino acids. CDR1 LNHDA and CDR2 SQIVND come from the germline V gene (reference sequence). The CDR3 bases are TGTACCAGTAGCGGGACTGGGAGTAACTATGACTACACCTTC. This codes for CTSSGTGSNYDYTF.

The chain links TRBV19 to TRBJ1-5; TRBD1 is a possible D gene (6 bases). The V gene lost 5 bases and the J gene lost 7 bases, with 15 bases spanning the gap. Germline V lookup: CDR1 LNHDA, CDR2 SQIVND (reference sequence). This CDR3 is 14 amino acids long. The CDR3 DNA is TGTGCCAGTAGTGCAAACAGGGATCGACAGCCCCAGCATTTT. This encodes CASSANRDRQPQHF.

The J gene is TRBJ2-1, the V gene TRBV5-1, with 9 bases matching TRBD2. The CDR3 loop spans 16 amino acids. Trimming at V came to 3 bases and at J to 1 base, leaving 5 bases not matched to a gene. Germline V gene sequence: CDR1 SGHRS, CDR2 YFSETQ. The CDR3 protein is CASSWVSGGSYNEQFF. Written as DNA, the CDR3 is TGCGCCAGCAGCTGGGTGAGCGGGGGGTCCTACAATGAGCAGTTCTTC.

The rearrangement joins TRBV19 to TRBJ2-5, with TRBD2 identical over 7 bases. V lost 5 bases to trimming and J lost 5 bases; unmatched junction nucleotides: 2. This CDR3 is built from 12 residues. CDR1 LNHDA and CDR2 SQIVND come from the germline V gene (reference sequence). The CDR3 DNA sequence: TGTGCCAGTAGTTTCGGGGGGGAGACCCAGTACTTC. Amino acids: CASSFGGETQYF.